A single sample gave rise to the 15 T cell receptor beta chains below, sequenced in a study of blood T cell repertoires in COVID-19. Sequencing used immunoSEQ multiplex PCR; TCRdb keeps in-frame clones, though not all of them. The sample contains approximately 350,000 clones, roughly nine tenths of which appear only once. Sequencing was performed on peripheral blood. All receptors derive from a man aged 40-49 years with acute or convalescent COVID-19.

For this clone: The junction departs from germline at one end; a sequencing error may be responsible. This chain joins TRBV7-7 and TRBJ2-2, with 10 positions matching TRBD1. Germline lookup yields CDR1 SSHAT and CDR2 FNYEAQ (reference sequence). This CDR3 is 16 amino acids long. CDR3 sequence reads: CASSLVDRGRTGELFF. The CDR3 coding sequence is TGTGCTAGCAGCTTGGTTGACAGGGGGCGAACCGGGGAGCTGTTTTTT.

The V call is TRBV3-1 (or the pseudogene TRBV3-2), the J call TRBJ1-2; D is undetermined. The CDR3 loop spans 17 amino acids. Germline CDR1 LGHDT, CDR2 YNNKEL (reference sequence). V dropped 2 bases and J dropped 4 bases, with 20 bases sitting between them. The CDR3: CASSQSLDIPVGYGYTF. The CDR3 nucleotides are TGTGCCAGCAGCCAATCCCTCGACATCCCAGTGGGCTATGGCTACACCTTC.

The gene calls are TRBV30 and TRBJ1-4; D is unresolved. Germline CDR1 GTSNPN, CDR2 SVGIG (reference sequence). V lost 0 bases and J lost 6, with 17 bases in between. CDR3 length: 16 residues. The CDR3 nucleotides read TGTGCCTGGAGTGTGACTGCCGATACTTCTCATGAAAAACTGTTTTTT. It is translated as CAWSVTADTSHEKLFF.

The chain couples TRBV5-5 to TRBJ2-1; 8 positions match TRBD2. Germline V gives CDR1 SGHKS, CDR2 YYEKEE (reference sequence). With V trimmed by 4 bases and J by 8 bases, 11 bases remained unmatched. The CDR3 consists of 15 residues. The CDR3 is CASSPGTSKTDEQFF. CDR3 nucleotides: TGTGCCAGCAGCCCCGGGACTAGTAAGACCGATGAGCAGTTCTTC.

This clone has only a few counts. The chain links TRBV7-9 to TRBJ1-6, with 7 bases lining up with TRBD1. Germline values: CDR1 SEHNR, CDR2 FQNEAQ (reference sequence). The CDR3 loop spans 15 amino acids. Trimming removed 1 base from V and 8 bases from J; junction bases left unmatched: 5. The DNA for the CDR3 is TGTGCCAGCAGCTTAGGAGCAGGGGGTGATTCACCCCTCCACTTT. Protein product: CASSLGAGGDSPLHF.

The CDR3 DNA reads TGTGCCAGCAGCCTGGAGGGGACTAGCGGGATCAATGAGCAGTTCTTC. Translation gives CASSLEGTSGINEQFF. The V gene is TRBV11-1, the J gene TRBJ2-1; 13 nucleotides match TRBD2. CDR1 and CDR2 from the germline V gene are SGHAT and FQDESV (reference sequence). This CDR3 has 16 residues. Trimming at V came to 5 bases and at J to 6 bases, leaving 7 bases not matched to a gene.

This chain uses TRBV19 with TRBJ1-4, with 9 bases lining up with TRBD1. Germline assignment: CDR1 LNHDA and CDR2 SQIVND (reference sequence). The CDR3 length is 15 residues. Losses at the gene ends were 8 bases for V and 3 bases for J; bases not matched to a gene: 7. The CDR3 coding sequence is TGTGCCAGTGGGACAGGGATGGACGCTAATGAAAAACTGTTTTTT. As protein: CASGTGMDANEKLFF.

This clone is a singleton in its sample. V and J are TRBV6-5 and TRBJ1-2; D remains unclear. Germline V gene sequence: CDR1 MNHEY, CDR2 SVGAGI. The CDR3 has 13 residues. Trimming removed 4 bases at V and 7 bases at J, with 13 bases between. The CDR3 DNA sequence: TGTGCCAGCAGTTCGTTAGGCACGGGTGGCTACACCTTC. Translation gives CASSSLGTGGYTF.

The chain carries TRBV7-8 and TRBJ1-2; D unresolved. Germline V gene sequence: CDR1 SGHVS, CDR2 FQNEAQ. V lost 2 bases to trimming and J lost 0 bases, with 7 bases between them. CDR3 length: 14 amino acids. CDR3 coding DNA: TGTGCCAGCAGCTTAAATCAGGCTAACTATGGCTACACCTTC. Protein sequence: CASSLNQANYGYTF.

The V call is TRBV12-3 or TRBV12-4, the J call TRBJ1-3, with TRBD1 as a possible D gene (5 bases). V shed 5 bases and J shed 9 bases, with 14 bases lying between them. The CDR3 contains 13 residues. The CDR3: CASSPDGGATIYF. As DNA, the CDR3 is TGTGCCAGCAGTCCGGACGGCGGGGCCACCATATATTTT.

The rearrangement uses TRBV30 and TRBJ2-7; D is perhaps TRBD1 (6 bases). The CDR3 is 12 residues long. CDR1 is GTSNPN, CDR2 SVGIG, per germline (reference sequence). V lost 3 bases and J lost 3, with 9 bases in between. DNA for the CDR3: TGTGCCTGGAGCACACAGGGCTACGAGCAGTACTTC. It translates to CAWSTQGYEQYF.

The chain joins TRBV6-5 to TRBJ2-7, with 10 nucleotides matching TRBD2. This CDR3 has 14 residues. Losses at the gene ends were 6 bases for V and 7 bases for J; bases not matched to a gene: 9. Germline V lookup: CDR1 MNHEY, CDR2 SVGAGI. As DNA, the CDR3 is TGTGCCAGCAGCGGTACCCTTAGCGGGAGGGAGCAGTACTTC. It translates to CASSGTLSGREQYF.

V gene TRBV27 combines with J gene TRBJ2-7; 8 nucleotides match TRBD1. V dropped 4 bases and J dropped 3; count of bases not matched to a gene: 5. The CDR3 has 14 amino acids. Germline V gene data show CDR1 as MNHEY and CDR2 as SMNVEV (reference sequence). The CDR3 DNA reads TGTGCCAGCAGTTACGGGACAGGCAGCTACGAGCAGTACTTC. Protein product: CASSYGTGSYEQYF.

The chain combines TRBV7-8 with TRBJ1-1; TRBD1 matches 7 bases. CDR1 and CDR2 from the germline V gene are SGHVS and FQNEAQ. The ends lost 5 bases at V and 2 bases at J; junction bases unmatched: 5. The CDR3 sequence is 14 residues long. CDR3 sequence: CASSPRQGNTEAFF. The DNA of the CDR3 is TGTGCCAGCAGCCCACGACAGGGAAACACTGAAGCTTTCTTT.

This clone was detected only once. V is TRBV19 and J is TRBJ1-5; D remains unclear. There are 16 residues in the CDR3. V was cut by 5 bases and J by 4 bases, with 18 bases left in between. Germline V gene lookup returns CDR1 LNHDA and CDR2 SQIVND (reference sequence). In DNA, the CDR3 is TGTGCCAGTAGTTTGGCCCATCCGAGGCCAAATCAGCCCCAGCATTTT. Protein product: CASSLAHPRPNQPQHF.